These T cell receptor beta chains were read from a single sample in a study of CD8+ T cells in alopecia areata. TCRdb keeps only in-frame clones here, not all; method: immunoSEQ multiplex PCR. The sample shows 150,000 to 200,000 clones, almost 65% of them seen only once. The material sequenced was CD4+ T cells sorted from blood, taken at week 0. The receptors originated from a human donor with alopecia areata. Both conserved end residues are part of each CDR3. A D gene is named only where the DNA matches it firmly. Clone size is stated in some rows and not others, as once, few, many or a class when expanded.

j_gene,len,v_gene,d_gene,abundance,CDR3aa,CDR3nt
TRBJ2-3,11,TRBV20-1,NA,NA,CSAARTDTQYF,TGCAGTGCTGCACGCACAGATACGCAGTATTTT
TRBJ2-1,13,TRBV5-1,NA,many,CASSVTLVNEQFF,TGCGCCAGCTCGGTTACACTAGTCAATGAGCAGTTCTTC
TRBJ2-5,14,TRBV29-1,NA,NA,CSVSPAGRRETQYF,TGCAGCGTTTCACCGGCAGGTCGGCGAGAGACCCAGTACTTC
TRBJ1-5,13,TRBV2,NA,NA,CASSVGGVKPQHF,TGTGCCAGCAGTGTGGGGGGCGTGAAGCCCCAGCATTTT
TRBJ1-2,13,TRBV18,NA,NA,CAGAPLGFDGYTF,TGTGCCGGGGCTCCACTGGGATTTGATGGCTACACCTTC
TRBJ1-3,15,TRBV29-1,NA,NA,CSVVAILSGRNTIYF,TGCAGCGTTGTGGCCATTCTCTCTGGGCGAAACACCATATATTTT
TRBJ2-7,14,TRBV4-3,NA,few,CASSQEGSSYEQYF,TGCGCCAGCAGCCAAGAAGGTAGCAGTTACGAGCAGTACTTC
TRBJ2-7,16,TRBV7-9,NA,few,CASSPSGIGVSYEQYF,TGTGCCAGCAGCCCTTCTGGCATAGGAGTTTCCTACGAGCAGTACTTC
TRBJ1-2,15,TRBV29-1,NA,NA,CSVAPSPSSGYGYTF,TGCAGCGTTGCCCCAAGTCCCTCATCGGGCTATGGCTACACCTTC
TRBJ1-2,15,TRBV4-3,NA,NA,CASSQVATETYGYTF,TGCGCCAGCAGCCAAGTGGCTACAGAGACCTATGGCTACACCTTC
TRBJ1-1,12,TRBV30,NA,NA,CAWSRGDTEAFF,TGTGCCTGGAGTAGGGGGGACACTGAAGCTTTCTTT
TRBJ1-1,11,TRBV20-1,NA,few,CSARDLPEAFF,TGCAGTGCTAGAGATCTCCCTGAAGCTTTCTTT
TRBJ2-1,11,TRBV20-1,NA,NA,CSAAGGNEQFF,TGCAGTGCGGCAGGGGGGAATGAGCAGTTCTTC
TRBJ2-5,13,TRBV29-1,NA,NA,CSGRNTTEETQYF,TGCAGCGGGCGAAATACGACGGAGGAGACCCAGTACTTC
TRBJ2-3,14,TRBV5-1,NA,few,CASRVTVSTDTQYF,TGCGCCAGCAGGGTGACTGTTAGCACAGATACGCAGTATTTT
TRBJ1-2,11,TRBV29-1,NA,NA,CSVEEGTRHTF,TGCAGCGTTGAAGAAGGAACACGGCACACCTTC
TRBJ1-2,11,TRBV29-1,NA,NA,CSDTQGSGYTF,TGCAGCGATACACAGGGATCAGGCTACACCTTC
TRBJ1-6,15,TRBV30,NA,once,CAWSVNSGNNSPLHF,TGTGCCTGGAGTGTAAACAGTGGGAATAATTCACCCCTCCACTTT
TRBJ1-2,14,TRBV2,TRBD1,once,CASSEQGAPQGYTF,TGTGCCAGCAGTGAACAGGGGGCGCCTCAAGGCTACACCTTC
TRBJ1-4,16,TRBV9,TRBD1,NA,CASSAEQGAVGEKLFF,TGTGCCAGCAGCGCGGAACAGGGGGCCGTGGGTGAAAAACTGTTTTTT
TRBJ2-3,14,TRBV10-3,TRBD2,NA,CASCTSGSTDTQYF,TGTGCCAGCTGTACTAGCGGGAGCACAGATACGCAGTATTTT
TRBJ2-5,13,TRBV15,NA,few,CATSRPPQETQYF,TGTGCCACCAGCAGACCGCCCCAAGAGACCCAGTACTTC
TRBJ2-7,8,TRBV20-1,NA,NA,CSATGQSF,TGCAGTGCTACAGGACAGAGCTTC
TRBJ1-4,13,TRBV29-1,NA,NA,CSVQGLGGEKLFF,TGCAGCGTCCAGGGTCTTGGAGGAGAAAAACTGTTTTTT
TRBJ1-1,14,TRBV28,NA,NA,CASSLLGVGTEAFF,TGTGCCAGCAGTTTATTAGGGGTGGGAACTGAAGCTTTCTTT
TRBJ1-2,14,TRBV5-1,NA,NA,CASSTPDGTSGYTF,TGCGCCAGCAGCACCCCGGATGGGACCAGTGGCTACACCTTC
TRBJ1-6,16,TRBV5-1,TRBD1,NA,CASSPVSRGNNSPLHF,TGCGCCAGCAGCCCGGTCAGCAGGGGGAACAATTCACCCCTCCACTTT
TRBJ2-5,11,TRBV7-2,NA,NA,CASSSKETQYF,TGTGCCAGCAGCTCCAAAGAGACCCAGTACTTC
TRBJ2-3,14,TRBV13,NA,once,CASSFAGTMGTQYF,TGTGCCAGCAGCTTCGCCGGGACAATGGGTACGCAGTATTTT
TRBJ1-2,11,TRBV30,NA,NA,CAWGAYYGYTF,TGTGCCTGGGGGGCGTACTATGGCTACACCTTC
TRBJ2-3,14,TRBV29-1,NA,NA,CSVDVPPGTDTQYF,TGCAGCGTTGATGTTCCCCCGGGCACAGATACGCAGTATTTT
TRBJ1-6,15,TRBV5-1,NA,NA,CASSLDRVADSPLHF,TGCGCCAGCAGCTTGGACAGGGTGGCTGATTCACCCCTCCACTTT
TRBJ2-5,13,TRBV28,NA,NA,CASRLGGQETQYF,TGTGCCAGCAGACTCGGGGGCCAAGAGACCCAGTACTTC
TRBJ2-5,14,TRBV2,NA,few,CASSDSGPRETQYF,TGTGCCAGCAGTGATAGCGGCCCCCGAGAGACCCAGTACTTC
TRBJ2-6,15,TRBV9,NA,NA,CASSVEDYAANVLTF,TGTGCCAGCAGCGTAGAGGATTATGCGGCCAACGTCCTGACTTTC
TRBJ2-1,15,TRBV9,NA,NA,CASSVGLEGADEQFF,TGTGCCAGCAGCGTAGGCCTAGAAGGAGCTGATGAGCAGTTCTTC
TRBJ2-3,11,TRBV6-5,NA,NA,CASSYLGAQYF,TGTGCCAGCAGTTATTTAGGGGCGCAGTATTTT
TRBJ1-2,13,TRBV30,NA,few,CAWSVRQLTGYTF,TGTGCCTGGAGTGTCCGACAACTGACCGGCTACACCTTC
TRBJ2-1,15,TRBV15,TRBD2,few,CATSRQTSLAGEQFF,TGTGCCACCAGCAGACAAACGTCACTAGCGGGGGAACAGTTCTTC
TRBJ2-3,15,TRBV2,NA,once,CASSEEQGEADTQYF,TGTGCCAGCAGTGAAGAACAGGGCGAGGCAGATACGCAGTATTTT
TRBJ1-1,14,TRBV29-1,TRBD1,NA,CSVTQGAMNTEAFF,TGCAGCGTAACACAGGGGGCTATGAACACTGAAGCTTTCTTT
TRBJ2-1,14,TRBV15,TRBD1,NA,CATSRVQGAREQFF,TGTGCCACCAGCAGAGTCCAGGGGGCAAGGGAGCAGTTCTTC
TRBJ1-2,13,TRBV2,TRBD1,NA,CASSGGQGYGYTF,TGTGCCAGCAGTGGCGGACAGGGGTATGGCTACACCTTC
TRBJ2-5,17,TRBV15,TRBD1,NA,CATRGKLETGVQETQYF,TGTGCCACCAGAGGGAAATTAGAAACAGGGGTCCAAGAGACCCAGTACTTC
TRBJ2-7,14,TRBV23-1,NA,NA,CASSQAQASYEQYF,TGCGCCAGCAGTCAGGCCCAGGCCTCCTACGAGCAGTACTTC
TRBJ2-3,13,TRBV25-1,NA,NA,CASSAGTTDTQYF,TGTGCCAGCAGTGCCGGGACCACAGATACGCAGTATTTT
TRBJ2-1,12,TRBV29-1,TRBD1,NA,CSVDRTGDQQFF,TGCAGCGTTGATAGGACAGGGGATCAGCAGTTCTTC